The clone carrying this T cell receptor beta chain was observed once. Produced via immunoSEQ multiplex PCR; TCRdb's table is partial and in-frame only. Counted here are 130,000 to 150,000 clones, over 80% occurring once; the ten biggest clones make up 3.5% to 5.5%. These data are taken from a study of cytomegalovirus exposure and HLA in healthy donors. With V trimmed by 3 bases and J by 2 bases, 8 bases remained unmatched. This CDR3 comprises 16 residues. Germline loops: CDR1 SGHRS, CDR2 YFSETQ. The chain combines TRBV5-1 with TRBJ2-3, with 8 bases aligning to TRBD1. This receptor was identified in a man younger than 35 in good health and CMV-seropositive. The source material was PBMCs. The chain's CDR3 is CASSSGGTLPTDTQYF. CDR3 in DNA: TGCGCCAGCAGCTCAGGGGGCACCCTCCCCACAGATACGCAGTATTTT. Full variable domain (missing parts from reference TRBV5-1 and TRBJ2-3): KAGVTQTPRYLIKTRGQQVTLSCSPISGHRSVSWYQQTPGQGLQFLFEYFSETQRNKGNFPGRFSGRQFSNSRSEMNVSTLELGDSALYLCASSSGGTLPTDTQYFGPGTRLTVL.